This T cell receptor beta chain was observed in a study of response to subunit inactivated influenza vaccine (dated by TCRdb to 2017 to 2018). Notes on the research overall: Deep quantitative profiling of the T cell receptor repertoire was used in the study to follow responses to a trivalent subunit inactivated influenza vaccine.

Of note for this clonotype: No cognate antigen has been identified for it. Base-call qualities are not available, and no considerably larger clone is one nucleotide away.

Library preparation employed RT-PCR. Sequencing used an Illumina HiSeq 2500. The public reads were reanalyzed by TCRdb: fastp trimming at Q25, MiXCR alignment, in-frame beta chains only. Every entry covers one CDR3 protein and lists the most common genes and DNA from its rows. The sample table holds a few hundred thousand distinct CDR3 sequences, of which about a fifth were seen once. 10% to 13% of the sample rests with the top ten. Points the paper makes about the study in general: According to the authors, only a limited number of new T cells may be recruited by each seasonal influenza vaccination.

For CDR1 and CDR2, the germline V gene lists SGHRS and YFSETQ. The cysteine opens and the phenylalanine closes a CDR3 of 17 amino acids. The only DNA kept is the CDR3, 51 bases in frame from the first base. Trimmed from V: 4 bases; trimmed from J: 2 bases; junction bases lacking a gene match: 6. The chain uses TRBV5-1 and TRBJ2-6, and 10 bases in between align with TRBD1. The specimen was PBMCs from blood, collected less than 22 months after vaccination. The TCR originated in a man aged 50-75 years who received an inactivated influenza vaccine. Donor details come from another sample of the same person, matched by shared clones. The CDR3 has the sequence CASSKTGTGAGANVLTF. The nucleotide sequence reads TGCGCCAGCAGCAAAACCGGGACAGGGGCTGGGGCCAACGTCCTGACTTTC.